These 5 T cell receptor beta chains came from one sample sequenced in a study of blood T cell repertoires in COVID-19. Profiling relied on immunoSEQ multiplex PCR, and the TCRdb table lists in-frame clones only, not all of them. The table lists 150,000 to 200,000 clones, 75% to 90% of them singletons. Material for sequencing was peripheral blood. These receptors originate from a woman aged 55 to 70 with acute or convalescent COVID-19.

The CDR3 spells CASTTPPFGGNEKLFF. DNA of the CDR3: TGTGCCAGCACTACCCCCCCCTTTGGAGGTAATGAAAAACTGTTTTTT. The chain recombines TRBV28 with TRBJ1-4; D unresolved. Germline V gene lookup returns CDR1 MDHEN and CDR2 SYDVKM. The CDR3 has 16 residues. V was shortened by 7 bases and J by 4 bases, with 19 bases between the two germline ends.

In its sample, this clone was seen a few times. J is TRBJ2-1 and V is TRBV10-1; D is uncertain. Germline assignment: CDR1 WNHNN and CDR2 SYGVQD (reference sequence). Trimming removed 2 bases at V and 10 bases at J, with 12 bases between. The CDR3 contains 13 residues. Here the CDR3 DNA reads TGCGCCAGCAGTGAGCAGTCTTTCGGGGAGCAGTTCTTC. Amino acid sequence: CASSEQSFGEQFF.

This clone was observed a few times. The chain carries TRBV30 and TRBJ1-6; D ambiguous. Per germline, CDR1 GTSNPN and CDR2 SVGIG (reference sequence). CDR3 length: 14 amino acids. Trimming left V 3 bases short and J 7 bases short, with 13 bases between. The CDR3 loop is CAWRLEGVNSPLHF. The CDR3 coding sequence is TGTGCCTGGAGATTGGAGGGCGTCAATTCACCCCTCCACTTT.

This clone was picked up a small number of times. The chain is built from TRBV24-1 and TRBJ1-2; D is ambiguous. Germline V gene lookup returns CDR1 KGHDR and CDR2 SFDVKD. V was clipped by 4 bases and J by 8 bases, with 10 bases between them. The CDR3 is made up of 12 amino acids. In DNA, the CDR3 is TGTGCCACCAGTGAGGGAAGGGAGGGCTACACCTTC. Amino acids: CATSEGREGYTF.

This chain links TRBV30 with TRBJ1-3; D unclear. The length of the CDR3 is 12 residues. V lost 5 bases, J lost 1 base, and 6 bases lay in between. Germline V CDR1 and CDR2: GTSNPN, SVGIG (reference sequence). The CDR3 sequence is CAWGQSGNTIYF. CDR3 coding DNA: TGTGCCTGGGGCCAGTCTGGAAACACCATATATTTT.